The subject of this entry is one T cell receptor (beta chain). This clone's antigen is unknown. No much larger clone exists at a distance of one base, and base qualities are not known. The sample is drawn from a study of blood T cell repertoires in COVID-19 (dated by TCRdb to 2018 to 2020). With regard to the full study: Samples covering the acute and convalescent phases of COVID-19 were provided by collaborators in the United States, Italy and Spain. The material from the prospective study consisted of cDNA or gDNA derived from T cells, B-cell-depleted T cells, or PBMCs. Deeply sampled blood TCRbeta repertoires from subjects exposed to, actively infected with, or recovered from COVID-19 were included in the dataset. The repertoires were released in a freely available public database meant as a resource for research on the immune response to SARS-CoV-2. The samples were drawn from the first 160 participants of the ongoing ImmuneRACE study and from 1,254 subjects provided by 6 global collaborators. Sample metadata almost always included a de-identified subject ID, COVID-19 status, age in years and sex. Where available, HLA class I and class II types were obtained from metadata supplied by the sample provider rather than from assay-based typing. Overall results and qualifications from the work: The amount of clinical and demographic metadata varied by source and participant and was provided uncurated.

CDR1 and CDR2 were assigned from the germline V gene (reference sequence) as LNHDA and SQIVND. The cysteine opens and the phenylalanine closes a CDR3 of 14 amino acids. The only DNA kept is the CDR3, 42 bases in frame from the first base. A distance of 15 bases separates the germline ends of V and J, which lose 7 bases and 3 bases respectively. TCRbeta CDR3 regions were amplified from genomic DNA by means of the immunoSEQ Assay, a bias-controlled multiplex PCR. Processing in the source paper ran as follows. Nucleated cell counts per sample were estimated from amplification of reference gene primers within the assay. To quantify the absolute abundance of each unique TCRbeta CDR3 rearrangement, sequence reads were collapsed and filtered. For each sample, productive Simpson clonality was calculated as the square root of Simpson's diversity index across productive rearrangements. TCRdb mirrors the immuneACCESS table, restricted to in-frame sequences. Some clones are absent from its copies; in checked studies, under half trace to an unresolved V gene, and the reason for the others is unknown. Clone size and the V and J calls come from that table; the DNA yielded D and trimming. This sample gives roughly 190,000 clones in total; around 82% of them show up just once. 4.5% to 6.5% of the sample belongs to the ten largest clones.

Participants in the prospective study were enrolled through a virtual design, were aged about 18 to 89 years, and lived in roughly 25 United States geographic areas. Cohort assignment in the prospective study relied on participant-reported clinical history from a screening survey and a study questionnaire. In the prospective study, whole blood, serum and a nasopharyngeal or oropharyngeal swab were collected from each participant by mobile phlebotomists. Additional blood draws and questionnaires over an approximately two-month period could optionally be provided by prospective study participants. Before DNA extraction, prospective study blood samples were shipped either frozen or at room temperature.

The clonotype originates from a woman aged 55-70 years with acute COVID-19. Input material: PBMCs or T cells enriched from blood (not recorded which). The receptor chain draws on TRBV19 and TRBJ1-2; possibly the D gene is TRBD1, per 6 matching bases. For the CDR3, the sequence is CASTRQAGDYGYTF. The DNA sequence is as follows: TGTGCCAGTACCCGACAGGCAGGCGACTATGGCTACACCTTC.